The entry below describes one T cell receptor gamma chain. Its antigen remains unknown. This likely stems from a read error, as it lies one base from a far larger clone. Other DNA sequences in the sample encode the same CDR3. TCRdb fed the multiplex PCR reads to CATT. Of about 15,000 gamma-chain clones in the sample, about 1.5% were seen once. This specimen comes from a study of γδ T cells in repeated Plasmodium falciparum infection. Study results and caveats: Repeated controlled infections reportedly drove waves of new clonotype selection in Vdelta2-negative, mostly Vdelta1+, gammadelta repertoires. Over time and infection, Vgamma9/Vdelta2+ repertoires remained highly stable and polyclonal.

CDR3 length equals 10 residues. Germline V gene data show CDR1 as EGSTGY and CDR2 as YDSYTSSV. J gave up 12 bases and V 10 bases, and 12 bases lay outside the gene matches. Bulk repertoires came from Vgamma9/Vdelta2+ or Vdelta2-negative gammadelta T cells flow-sorted from PBMC. Sequencing was performed on gamma-delta T cells from blood. The chain has TRGV4 and TRGJ1 or TRGJ2. The J gene, left out of TCRdb, was set here by checking the DNA against germline. The sequence came from a pool of human donors (malaria-infected and uninfected, not separated). The CDR3 is CATVYRWKLF. CDR3 bases: TGTGCCACAGTTTACCGTTGGAAACTCTTT.